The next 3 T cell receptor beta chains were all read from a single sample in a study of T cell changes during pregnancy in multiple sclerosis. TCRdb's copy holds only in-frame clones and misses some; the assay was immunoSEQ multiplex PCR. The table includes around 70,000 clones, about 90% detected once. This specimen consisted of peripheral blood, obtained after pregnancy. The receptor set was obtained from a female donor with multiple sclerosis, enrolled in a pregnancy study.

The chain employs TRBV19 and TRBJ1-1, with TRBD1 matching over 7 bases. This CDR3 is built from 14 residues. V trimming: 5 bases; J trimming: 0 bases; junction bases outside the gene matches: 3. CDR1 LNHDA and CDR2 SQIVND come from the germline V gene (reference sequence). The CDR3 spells CASSSGTVNTEAFF. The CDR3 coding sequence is TGTGCCAGTAGTTCCGGGACAGTGAACACTGAAGCTTTCTTT.

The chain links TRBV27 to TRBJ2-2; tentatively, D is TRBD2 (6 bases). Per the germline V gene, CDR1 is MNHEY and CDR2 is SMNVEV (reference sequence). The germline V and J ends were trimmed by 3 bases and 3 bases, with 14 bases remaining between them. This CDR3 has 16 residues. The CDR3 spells CASSFRTGRYTGELFF. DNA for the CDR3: TGTGCCAGCAGTTTCCGAACCGGGAGATACACCGGGGAGCTGTTTTTT.

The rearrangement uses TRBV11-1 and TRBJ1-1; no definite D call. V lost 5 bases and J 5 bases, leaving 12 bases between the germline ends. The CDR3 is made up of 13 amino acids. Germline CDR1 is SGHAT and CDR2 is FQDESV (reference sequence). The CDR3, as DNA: TGTGCCAGCAGCGGACGTTGGGAGACTGAAGCTTTCTTT. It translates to CASSGRWETEAFF. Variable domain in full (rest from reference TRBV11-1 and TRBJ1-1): EAEVAQSPRYKITEKSQAVAFWCDPISGHATLYWYRQILGQGPELLVQFQDESVVDDSQLPKDRFSAERLKGVDSTLKIQPAELGDSAMYLCASSGRWETEAFFGQGTRLTVV.